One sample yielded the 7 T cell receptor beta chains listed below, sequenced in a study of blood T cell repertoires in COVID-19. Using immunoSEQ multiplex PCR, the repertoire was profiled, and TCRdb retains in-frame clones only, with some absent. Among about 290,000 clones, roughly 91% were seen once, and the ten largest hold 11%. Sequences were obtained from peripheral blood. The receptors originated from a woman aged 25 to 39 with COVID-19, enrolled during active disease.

The CDR3 loop reads CASSGGFGGEKLFF. CDR3 nucleotide sequence: TGTGCCAGCAGCGGGGGATTTGGAGGAGAAAAACTGTTTTTT. The chain links TRBV27 to TRBJ1-4, with D possibly matching TRBD1 (5 bases). The CDR3 spans 14 residues. Germline CDR1 MNHEY, CDR2 SMNVEV (reference sequence). The V end was cut by 6 bases, the J end by 8 bases, with 16 bases between.

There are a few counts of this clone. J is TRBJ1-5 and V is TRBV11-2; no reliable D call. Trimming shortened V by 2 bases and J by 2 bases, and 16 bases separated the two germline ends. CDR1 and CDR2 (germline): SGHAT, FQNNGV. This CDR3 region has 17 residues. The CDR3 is CASSLLSTTRGNQPQHF. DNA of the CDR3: TGTGCCAGCAGCTTACTGTCTACGACCCGGGGCAATCAGCCCCAGCATTTT.

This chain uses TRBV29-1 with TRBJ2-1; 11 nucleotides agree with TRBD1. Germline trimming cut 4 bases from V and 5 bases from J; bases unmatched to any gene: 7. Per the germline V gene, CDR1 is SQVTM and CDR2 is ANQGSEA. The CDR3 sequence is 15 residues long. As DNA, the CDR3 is TGCAGCGTTGTCCCGGGACAGGGGGGCCACAATGAGCAGTTCTTC. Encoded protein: CSVVPGQGGHNEQFF.

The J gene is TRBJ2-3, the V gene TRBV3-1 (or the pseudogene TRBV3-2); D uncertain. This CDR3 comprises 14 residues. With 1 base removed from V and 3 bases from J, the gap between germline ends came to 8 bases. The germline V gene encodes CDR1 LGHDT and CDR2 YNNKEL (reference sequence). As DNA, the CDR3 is TGTGCCAGCAGCCAAGGTTGGAGAACAGATACGCAGTATTTT. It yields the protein CASSQGWRTDTQYF.

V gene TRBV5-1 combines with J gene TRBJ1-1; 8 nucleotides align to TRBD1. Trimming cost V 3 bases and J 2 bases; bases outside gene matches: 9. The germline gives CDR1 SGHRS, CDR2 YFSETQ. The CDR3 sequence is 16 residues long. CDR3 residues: CASSSDRGGFNTEAFF. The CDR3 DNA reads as TGCGCCAGCAGCTCCGACAGGGGCGGATTTAACACTGAAGCTTTCTTT.

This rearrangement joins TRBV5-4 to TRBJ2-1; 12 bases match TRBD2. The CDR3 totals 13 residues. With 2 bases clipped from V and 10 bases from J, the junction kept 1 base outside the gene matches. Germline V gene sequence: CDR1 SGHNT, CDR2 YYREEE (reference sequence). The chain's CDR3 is CASSFGLAGEQFF. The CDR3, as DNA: TGTGCCAGCAGCTTCGGACTAGCGGGGGAGCAGTTCTTC.

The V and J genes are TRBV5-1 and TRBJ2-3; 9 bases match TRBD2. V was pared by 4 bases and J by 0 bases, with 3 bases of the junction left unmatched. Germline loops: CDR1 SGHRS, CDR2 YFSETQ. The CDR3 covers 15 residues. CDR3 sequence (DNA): TGCGCCAGCAGCGCGGGGGGGTTTAGCACAGATACGCAGTATTTT. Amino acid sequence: CASSAGGFSTDTQYF.